The subject of this entry is one T cell receptor beta chain. Its recognized antigen is unknown. No clone much larger than this one lies a single base away; base qualities are absent. The data stem from a study of beta chain features in type 1 diabetes (dated by TCRdb to between 2017 and 2018). Background on the whole study: Mean age, gender distribution, total cell number and subset yield were not different between patients and healthy donors. A total of roughly 110 million sorted cells were examined across all samples, and the number of cells per subset was strongly correlated with RNA yield. In the study, recently diagnosed type 1 diabetes patients and matched healthy donors were compared on the TCRB repertoires of their sorted circulating CD4+ T cell subsets. Regulatory and stem cell-like memory subsets were obtained from only 8 patients and about eight healthy donors, while naive and central memory subsets were obtained from all 30 or so donors.

The CDR3 contains 16 residues, cysteine and phenylalanine counted. Only the CDR3 portion is preserved as DNA: 48 bases, with reading frame beginning at the first base. V and J are trimmed by 4 bases and 5 bases, and the gene matches miss 9 bases of the junction. The CDR1 and CDR2 encoded by the germline V gene are SGDLS and YYNGEE. The High Capacity cDNA Reverse Transcription Kit was used to reverse transcribe all of the isolated RNA, meaning that expressed TCRB transcripts were what got sequenced. Naive, central memory and regulatory T cell samples underwent deep immunoSEQ sequencing, averaging around 4 million total reads per sample. Sorted cells were lysed in RLT buffer and RNA was extracted with DNase-treated RNeasy Micro or Mini kits, depending on cell number. To prevent cross-contamination, each cell subset was processed individually, whereas patient and healthy donor samples were processed jointly. Using the immunoSEQ multiplex PCR, TCRB sequences were amplified from cDNA into 87-bp fragments spanning the CDR3 region. Sequencing of the amplicons was done on the Illumina HiSeq platform. Under the source paper's analysis protocol: PCR bias was computationally corrected using synthetic template baselines, reads within Hamming distance 2 were collapsed, and singletons that could not be merged were discarded. Reads were aligned against IMGT so that V, D and J genes, CDR3 length and insertions or deletions at six rearrangement sites could be assigned. Within each subset, clonotype counts were normalized to the number of sorted cells before true diversity and Gini coefficients were calculated with the tcR R package. The overlap coefficient, calculated on TCRB nucleotide sequences, was used to measure repertoire sharing. Out-of-frame TCRB sequences from naive cells were analyzed to stand in for the pre-selection repertoire. In TCRdb, the immuneACCESS table is reduced to in-frame sequences with V and J assigned. These tables do not hold every clone; where another copy was compared, an unresolved V gene accounts for under half, and the others remain unexplained. V and J calls and clone size are as listed in that table; D and trimming were resolved from the DNA. The sample table lists approximately 170,000 clones, roughly 60% of them with a count of one. The top ten clonotypes cover 0.08% to 0.095% of the sample.

Each donor gave one peripheral blood draw, roughly 110 mL on average, collected into heparinised tubes. Using a panel that included CD45RO, CCR7, CD25, CD127, CD95 and CD27, naive, central memory, regulatory and stem cell-like memory CD4+ T cells were sorted on a BD FACSAria II. Every sorted population had a purity above 95%. PBMCs were isolated immediately by Lymphoprep density gradient centrifugation and stained directly without culture. So that batch effects would be minimized, each experiment stained and sorted samples in pairs, pairing one healthy donor with one patient. The paper's findings and limits, for the study overall: At VDJ recombination sites, patients with type 1 diabetes made fewer insertions and deleted more nucleotides, a pattern implying thymic rearrangement abnormalities. Because cDNA was sequenced instead of genomic DNA, highly expressing activated cells could be over-represented, though the groups showed no difference in activation or CD3 levels. A moderate but significant shortening of TCRB CDR3 length was observed in type 1 diabetes patients in all four CD4+ subsets. Only small numbers of individuals were included in the HLA sub-analyses, which left unresolved whether HLA type had any influence on TCRB rearrangement. PCR may preferentially amplify shorter templates, but because patient and control samples were amplified and corrected together, any resulting skew would affect both groups equally. Naive, central memory and regulatory TCRB repertoires appeared more similar among patients than among healthy donors.

Material: naive CD4+ T cells from blood. Per the publication, the cell subset or site label means: true naive CD4+ T cells. This TCR was sampled from a man younger than 40 with type 1 diabetes. The rearranged chain carries TRBV9 and TRBJ1-4; 9 bases in the junction line up with TRBD1. The CDR3 reads CASSTTGTGRNEKLFF. The nucleotide sequence reads as follows: TGTGCCAGCAGCACCACCGGGACAGGGAGGAATGAAAAACTGTTTTTT. With the portions outside the CDR3 filled from the reference TRBV9 and TRBJ1-4 genes, the complete variable region becomes DSGVTQTPKHLITATGQRVTLRCSPRSGDLSVYWYQQSLDQGLQFLIQYYNGEERAKGNILERFSAQQFPDLHSELNLSSLELGDSALYFCASSTTGTGRNEKLFFGSGTQLSVL.